The present TCR beta chain was sequenced within a study of T cell changes during pregnancy in multiple sclerosis. The V end lost 3 bases, the J end lost 2 bases, and 16 bases lay between the germline ends. Germline CDR1 is SEHNR and CDR2 is FQNEAQ (reference sequence). The CDR3 runs to 16 residues. This clone showed up just once. Using immunoSEQ multiplex PCR, the repertoire was profiled, and TCRdb retains in-frame clones only, with some absent. The table lists around 40,000 clones, about 92% of them singletons. The chain links TRBV7-9 to TRBJ1-1; D unclear. This clonotype was obtained from a female donor with multiple sclerosis, enrolled in a pregnancy study. Sequencing used CD4+ T cells from peripheral blood mononuclear cells, obtained in the third trimester of pregnancy. The CDR3 loop reads CASSFGSLSLNTEAFF. DNA for the CDR3: TGTGCCAGCAGCTTCGGGAGTCTCTCTCTAAACACTGAAGCTTTCTTT.